These 20 T cell receptor beta chains came from one sample sequenced in a study of blood T cell repertoires in COVID-19. Repertoires were generated with immunoSEQ multiplex PCR, while TCRdb's copy carries only in-frame clones and drops some. The sample gives about 360,000 clones, 75% to 90% of which show up once; about 7.6% is in the top ten. The specimen sequenced was peripheral blood. The source is a woman aged 55-70 years with COVID-19, enrolled during active disease.

Written as DNA, the CDR3 is TGTGCCAGCAGCCAATACAGGGGGGGCTATGGCTACACCTTC. This gives the protein CASSQYRGGYGYTF. The chain has TRBV4-2 and TRBJ1-2, with 8 bases lining up with TRBD1. V trimming: 2 bases; J trimming: 4 bases; junction bases outside the gene matches: 3. The CDR3 length is 14 residues. Germline V gene lookup returns CDR1 LGHNA and CDR2 YNFKEQ.

The rearrangement uses TRBV5-1 and TRBJ1-4; D not resolved. V was trimmed by 0 bases and J by 0 bases, leaving 9 bases between them. The germline CDR1 and CDR2 sequences are SGHRS and YFSETQ. The CDR3 totals 16 residues. The CDR3 loop is CASSLGQLTTNEKLFF. DNA of the CDR3: TGCGCCAGCAGCTTGGGGCAGTTGACAACTAATGAAAAACTGTTTTTT.

The rearrangement joins TRBV11-2 to TRBJ2-5, with 10 positions matching TRBD2. The CDR3 runs 17 residues. The V segment lost 5 bases and the J segment 2 bases; nucleotides outside the gene matches: 11. CDR1 is SGHAT, CDR2 FQNNGV, per germline. The CDR3 region is CASSLGTASGRQETQYF. CDR3 DNA: TGTGCCAGCAGCCTAGGGACAGCTAGCGGGAGACAAGAGACCCAGTACTTC.

The genes are TRBV12-5 and TRBJ2-3; no clear D. CDR3 length equals 16 residues. Germline assignment: CDR1 LGHNT and CDR2 FRNRAP. The ends were cut back, 2 bases at V and 2 bases at J, with 14 bases in the middle. This CDR3 is CASGLWPRRNTDTQYF. The CDR3 region has the DNA TGTGCTAGTGGTTTGTGGCCGAGGAGAAACACAGATACGCAGTATTTT.

The chain is built from TRBV5-4 and TRBJ1-6, with D possibly matching TRBD1 (5 bases). Trimming stripped 7 bases from V and 6 bases from J, with 11 bases between. Germline lookup yields CDR1 SGHNT and CDR2 YYREEE (reference sequence). The CDR3 is 13 amino acids. In nucleotides, the CDR3 is TGTGCCAGCTCAGGGAAACCTAATTCACCCCTCCACTTT. Its translation is CASSGKPNSPLHF.

The V gene is TRBV24-1, the J gene TRBJ2-2, with 7 bases aligning to TRBD1. Germline V gives CDR1 KGHDR, CDR2 SFDVKD. The CDR3 is 14 amino acids. V dropped 6 bases and J dropped 1; count of bases not matched to a gene: 1. The CDR3 sequence is CATSPGGNTGELFF. As DNA, the CDR3 is TGTGCCACCAGTCCAGGGGGGAACACCGGGGAGCTGTTTTTT.

V is TRBV27 and J is TRBJ2-7, with 13 positions matching TRBD2. V lost 5 bases, J lost 4 bases, and 5 bases stayed unmatched. This CDR3 has 15 amino acids. CDR1 and CDR2 from the germline V gene are MNHEY and SMNVEV (reference sequence). Here the CDR3 reads CASSRTSGGAYEQYF. Here the CDR3 DNA reads TGTGCCAGCAGTAGAACTAGCGGGGGGGCGTACGAGCAGTACTTC.

The rearrangement uses TRBV25-1 and TRBJ2-3, with 7 bases aligning to TRBD2. The CDR3 length is 17 residues. Germline lookup yields CDR1 MGHDK and CDR2 SYGVNS. V trimming: 7 bases; J trimming: 2 bases; junction bases outside the gene matches: 15. The CDR3 loop is CASTVLPAGVVTDTQYF. The CDR3 DNA follows: TGTGCCAGCACCGTGTTGCCCGCGGGGGTCGTCACAGATACGCAGTATTTT.

Comment on this clone: Other DNA sequences in the same sample also yield this CDR3. The rearrangement links TRBV7-2 to TRBJ2-1; 8 bases are a match to TRBD2. The CDR3 covers 15 residues. Unmatched junction bases numbered 0, after V lost 2 bases and J lost 0 bases. The germline gives CDR1 SGHTA, CDR2 FQGNSA. The CDR3 bases are TGTGCCAGCAGCTTAAGCGGGGGCTCCTACAATGAGCAGTTCTTC. It codes for CASSLSGGSYNEQFF.

The rearrangement uses TRBV19 and TRBJ2-3; maybe TRBD1 (5 bases). The V end was cut by 6 bases, the J end by 1 base, with 20 bases between. The germline V gene has CDR1 LNHDA and CDR2 SQIVND (reference sequence). This CDR3 has 17 residues. CDR3 in DNA: TGTGCCAGTAGCCCCACCCCAGGGCGGCAAGGCACAGATACGCAGTATTTT. It codes for CASSPTPGRQGTDTQYF.

As concerns this clone: This CDR3 is also generated by other DNA sequences in the sample. V gene TRBV5-4 combines with J gene TRBJ2-5; D may be TRBD1 (6 bases). V lost 0 bases and J 1 base, leaving 10 bases between the germline ends. This CDR3 is 15 amino acids long. CDR1 and CDR2 (germline): SGHNT, YYREEE (reference sequence). The CDR3 coding sequence is TGTGCCAGCAGCTTGGCCGGCAGGGGCCAAGAGACCCAGTACTTC. It is translated as CASSLAGRGQETQYF. Full variable domain (rest looked up from reference TRBV5-4 and TRBJ2-5): ETGVTQSPTHLIKTRGQQVTLRCSSQSGHNTVSWYQQALGQGPQFIFQYYREEENGRGNFPPRFSGLQFPNYSSELNVNALELDDSALYLCASSLAGRGQETQYFGPGTRLLVL.

This sequence joins TRBV3-1 (or the pseudogene TRBV3-2) and TRBJ1-2; D unresolved. V lost 1 base to trimming and J lost 7 bases, with 13 bases between them. This CDR3 has 14 residues. Germline V gene data show CDR1 as LGHDT and CDR2 as YNNKEL (reference sequence). CDR3 DNA: TGTGCCAGCAGCCAAGGGGTCCGCCGGGGTGGCTACACCTTC. This encodes CASSQGVRRGGYTF.

The table lists this clone with a count of one. The chain links TRBV4-2 to TRBJ1-2; no clear D gene. CDR1 LGHNA and CDR2 YNFKEQ come from the germline V gene. There are 14 residues in the CDR3. V was trimmed by 0 bases and J by 6 bases, leaving 11 bases between them. DNA for the CDR3: TGTGCCAGCAGCCAAGATCTGGTGCTAAATGGCTACACCTTC. Amino acid sequence: CASSQDLVLNGYTF.

CDR3 in amino acids: CASSLSVPDTQYF. The CDR3 nucleotides read TGCGCCAGCAGCTTATCGGTTCCAGATACGCAGTATTTT. The gene calls are TRBV5-1 and TRBJ2-3; D gene unclear. V lost 2 bases, J lost 4 bases, and 8 bases lay in between. Germline V gene lookup returns CDR1 SGHRS and CDR2 YFSETQ. The CDR3 contains 13 residues.

A single count supports this clone. The rearrangement uses TRBV19 and TRBJ2-1; no reliable D call. Germline CDR1 is LNHDA and CDR2 is SQIVND (reference sequence). The V end was cut by 7 bases, the J end by 0 bases, with 7 bases between. This CDR3 is 13 amino acids long. The CDR3 DNA reads TGTGCCAGTACGGAGAGCTCCTACAATGAGCAGTTCTTC. Protein: CASTESSYNEQFF.

The rearrangement joins TRBV5-1 to TRBJ1-2, with a possible D match to TRBD1 (6 bases). The V end lost 0 bases, the J end lost 3 bases, and 9 bases lay between the germline ends. The germline gives CDR1 SGHRS, CDR2 YFSETQ. CDR3 size: 14 residues. For the CDR3, the DNA is TGCGCCAGCAGCTTGGTATCAGGGGACTATGGCTACACCTTC. Its protein is CASSLVSGDYGYTF.

This sequence joins TRBV27 and TRBJ2-5, with D perhaps matching TRBD1 (5 bases). V lost 6 bases to trimming and J lost 5 bases, with 16 bases between them. The germline V gene encodes CDR1 MNHEY and CDR2 SMNVEV (reference sequence). The CDR3 is 14 residues long. CDR3 in amino acids: CASRLGQGWETQYF. Here the CDR3 DNA reads TGTGCCAGCAGGTTAGGTCAGGGTTGGGAGACCCAGTACTTC.

This rearrangement joins TRBV15 to TRBJ2-7; D unresolved. The V end was cut by 3 bases, the J end by 2 bases, with 11 bases between. In germline, CDR1 is LNHNV, CDR2 YYDKDF (reference sequence). This CDR3 has 14 amino acids. The chain's CDR3 is CATSSAVSAYEQYF. The CDR3 region has the DNA TGTGCCACCAGCAGTGCGGTGTCGGCCTACGAGCAGTACTTC.

The rearrangement uses TRBV30 and TRBJ2-4; the match to TRBD1 covers 7 bases. The CDR3 has 12 residues. Germline V gene lookup returns CDR1 GTSNPN and CDR2 SVGIG (reference sequence). V shed 2 bases, J shed 7 bases, and the junction held 2 bases outside the gene matches. DNA for the CDR3: TGTGCCTGGAGTCTACAGGGGAACATTCAGTACTTC. It specifies CAWSLQGNIQYF.

V is TRBV6-5 and J is TRBJ1-6; D unclear. This CDR3 has 14 amino acids. V lost 7 bases to trimming and J lost 4 bases, with 11 bases between them. CDR1 and CDR2 from the germline V gene are MNHEY and SVGAGI. The CDR3 sequence is CASTHRTYNSPLHF. The CDR3 nucleotides read TGTGCCAGCACCCACCGGACTTATAATTCACCCCTCCACTTT.